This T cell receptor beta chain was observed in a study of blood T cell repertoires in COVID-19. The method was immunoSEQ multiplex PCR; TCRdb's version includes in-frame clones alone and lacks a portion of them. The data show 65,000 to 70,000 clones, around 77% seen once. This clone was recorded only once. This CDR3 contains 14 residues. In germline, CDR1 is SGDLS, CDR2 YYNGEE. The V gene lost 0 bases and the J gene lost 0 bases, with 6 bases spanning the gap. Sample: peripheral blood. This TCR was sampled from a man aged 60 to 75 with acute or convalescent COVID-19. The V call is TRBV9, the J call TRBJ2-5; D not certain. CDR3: CASSVVADQETQYF. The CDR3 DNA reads TGTGCCAGCAGCGTAGTAGCAGACCAAGAGACCCAGTACTTC.